This T cell receptor (beta chain) was identified during a study of CD8+CD57+ T cells in acquired aplastic anemia. The template for TCR beta VDJ and CDR3 sequence profiling was genomic DNA. Via MiXCR, TCRdb re-called the reads, giving one row per CDR3 protein. The sample carries about 200,000 distinct CDR3 sequences, 65% recorded once. CD8+CD57+ cell expansion had been shown by flow cytometry in patients chosen for sequencing. With no exception, the patients had severe acquired aplastic anemia. None of the patients had been given any therapy when their blood was sampled. The CDR3 covers 12 residues. Looked up from germline, CDR1 is ENHRY and CDR2 is SYGVKD. Deletions cut 10 bases from V and 6 bases from J, with 13 bases between.

The chain couples TRBV10-3 to TRBJ2-1; D is possibly TRBD1 (5 bases). This sequence originates from a human donor with aplastic anemia. Input material: sorted CD4+, CD8+, or CD8+CD57+ T cells (not recorded which) from PBMCs. The CDR3 loop reads CATQGNFNEQFF. CDR3 DNA sequence: TGTGCCACCCAGGGAAATTTCAATGAGCAGTTCTTC.